This passage covers 12 T cell receptor beta chains from one sample sequenced in a study of blood T cells in healthy people across ages. A J-beta primer mix and a sample-barcoded 5' primer were used in a second PCR of roughly 6 to 11 cycles. Each CDR3 protein is one row after TCRdb ran MiXCR on the 5' RACE reads. Altogether approximately 800,000 distinct CDR3 sequences are present, roughly 50% being singletons, with the ten largest covering around 25%. Source material: blood. The receptors were gathered from a man between 40 and 49 years old in good health.

This clonotype was counted once. This chain joins TRBV6-6 and TRBJ2-3; 11 bases are a match to TRBD2. From germline, CDR1 is MNHNY and CDR2 SVGAGI (reference sequence). This CDR3 is 13 amino acids long. V lost 8 bases to trimming and J lost 5 bases; unmatched junction nucleotides: 3. The CDR3, as DNA: TGTGCCAGCGCCACTAGCGGGAGAGATACGCAGTATTTT. As protein: CASATSGRDTQYF.

This clonotype occurred a few times. The genes are TRBV7-2 and TRBJ2-5; 9 nucleotides agree with TRBD2. J lost 4 bases, V lost 1 base, and 10 bases had no gene match. Germline assignment: CDR1 SGHTA and CDR2 FQGNSA. CDR3 length: 17 residues. The CDR3 region is CASSLEILAGRPETQYF. The CDR3 DNA reads as TGTGCCAGCAGCTTAGAAATCCTAGCGGGAAGGCCAGAGACCCAGTACTTC.

The chain employs TRBV18 and TRBJ1-6; tentative D call: TRBD1 (5 bases). Germline-derived CDR1 and CDR2 are KGHSH and LQKENI. The CDR3 is made up of 13 amino acids. V was pared by 3 bases and J by 8 bases, with 8 bases between. The DNA of the CDR3 is TGTGCCAGCTCACCGGGGGGGGATTCACCCCTCCACTTT. It translates to CASSPGGDSPLHF.

The CDR3 sequence: CSARERGVSGANVLTF. In nucleotides, the CDR3 is TGCAGTGCTAGAGAAAGAGGGGTATCTGGGGCCAACGTCCTGACTTTC. The genes are TRBV20-1 and TRBJ2-6; D may correspond to TRBD1 or TRBD2 (5 bases each). This CDR3 is 16 amino acids long. Germline-derived CDR1 and CDR2 are DFQATT and SNEGSKA (reference sequence). V shed 0 bases and J shed 1 base, with 10 bases lying between them.

Only a few counts were recorded for this clonotype. The chain couples TRBV2 to TRBJ2-7; 7 bases are a match to TRBD1. Germline V gives CDR1 SNHLY, CDR2 FYNNEI. This CDR3 is 18 amino acids long. V was pared by 3 bases and J by 1 base, with 15 bases of the junction left unmatched. The CDR3 protein is CASSDGETGQDQSYEQYF. CDR3 sequence (DNA): TGTGCCAGCAGTGACGGTGAAACCGGACAGGATCAGTCCTACGAGCAGTACTTC.

Note on this clonotype: With a much larger clone just one base away, this may be a read error. The genes are TRBV4-3 and TRBJ2-1; D is possibly TRBD2 (6 bases). Germline V gives CDR1 LGHNA, CDR2 YSLEER. This CDR3 region has 14 residues. CDR3 bases: TGCGCCTGCAGTAGAGCGGGCCCCTACAATGAGCAGTTCTTC. Translating it yields CACSRAGPYNEQFF.

In the case of this clonotype: At one boundary the junction diverges from the germline segment, which might be a read error. The chain uses TRBV13 and TRBJ1-6, with a weak D call TRBD1 (5 bases). The germline V gene has CDR1 PRHDT and CDR2 FYEKMQ (reference sequence). This CDR3 comprises 16 residues. The CDR3 reads CASSLAGGGPNSPPHF. The CDR3 nucleotides are TGTGCCAGCAGCTTAGCTGGGGGTGGACCCAATTCACCCCCCCACTTT.

This clonotype was picked up one time. This chain's CDR3 is CASSFTGTCSPLHF. CDR3 DNA sequence: TGTGCCAGCAGTTTTACAGGGACCTGTTCACCCCTCCACTTT. The chain joins TRBV27 to TRBJ1-6; the D gene is possibly TRBD1 (6 bases). The length of the CDR3 is 14 residues. The germline V gene has CDR1 MNHEY and CDR2 SMNVEV (reference sequence). Trimming removed 3 bases at V and 9 bases at J, with 12 bases between.

CDR3 bases: TGTGCCAGCAGCCAAGATGGGGCAGCCTCCTCTGGGGCCAACGTCCTGACTTTC. Translation: CASSQDGAASSGANVLTF. This chain joins TRBV3-1 and TRBJ2-6; a weak D match, TRBD1 (5 bases). Trimming took off 0 bases at V and 0 bases at J, with 12 bases between the two ends. The CDR3 consists of 18 residues. Germline V gene data show CDR1 as LGHDT and CDR2 as YNNKEL (reference sequence).

This clonotype was found a few times. V usage is TRBV14 and J usage is TRBJ2-7; unclear D gene. The CDR3 runs 15 residues. Germline lookup yields CDR1 SGHDN and CDR2 FVKESK. V shed 2 bases and J shed 6 bases, with 17 bases lying between them. Written as DNA, the CDR3 is TGTGCCAGCAGCCAATTCGCAAGGGCCTCGGGCGAGCAGTACTTC. This gives the protein CASSQFARASGEQYF.

CDR3 sequence: CASSLLSGSPQEEGFF. As DNA, the CDR3 is TGCGCCAGCAGCTTGTTAAGCGGGAGCCCTCAAGAGGAGGGGTTCTTC. The V call is TRBV5-1, the J call TRBJ2-1, with TRBD2 identical over 8 bases. CDR3 length: 16 amino acids. With V trimmed by 1 base and J by 15 bases, 18 bases remained unmatched. Germline loops: CDR1 SGHRS, CDR2 YFSETQ.

V and J are TRBV5-4 and TRBJ2-6; perhaps TRBD2 as D (5 bases). The germline V gene has CDR1 SGHNT and CDR2 YYREEE (reference sequence). The CDR3 runs to 13 residues. The CDR3 protein is CATAGSGANVLTF. In DNA, the CDR3 is TGTGCGACCGCGGGCTCTGGGGCCAACGTCCTGACTTTC.